In its sample, the clone carrying this TCR beta chain was seen many times. Antigen: not known. The data derive from a study of Graves' ophthalmopathy and Graves' hyperthyroidism. Broader study findings: Blood samples also showed most expanded thyroid clonotypes exceeding 0.001 frequency. Prediction of ophthalmopathy progression reached around 71% sensitivity and around 76% specificity.

Patients were excluded if they had other autoimmune diseases or uncontrolled infections, and likewise if pregnancy or lactation applied. The TCR beta CDR3 regions underwent amplification from RNA transcripts. RT-PCR in the first round used HTBI primers; a second-round multiplex PCR followed. TCRdb passed the multiplex PCR reads through MiXCR, listing each CDR3 protein once. The repertoire holds about 400,000 distinct CDR3 sequences, 20% to 25% seen once, with more than 2.5% in the top ten. Unmatched junction bases numbered 6, after V lost 5 bases and J lost 8 bases. The CDR3 extends over 13 amino acids. Germline-derived CDR1 and CDR2 are KGHSH and LQKENI.

The chain links TRBV18 to TRBJ1-2; 9 nucleotides match TRBD1. This TCR was recovered from a woman aged 18 to 35 with stable Graves' hyperthyroidism. The sample consisted of peripheral blood. For the CDR3, the DNA is TGTGCCAGCTCAGGGACAGGGAGGCGAGGCTACACCTTC. This translates into CASSGTGRRGYTF.